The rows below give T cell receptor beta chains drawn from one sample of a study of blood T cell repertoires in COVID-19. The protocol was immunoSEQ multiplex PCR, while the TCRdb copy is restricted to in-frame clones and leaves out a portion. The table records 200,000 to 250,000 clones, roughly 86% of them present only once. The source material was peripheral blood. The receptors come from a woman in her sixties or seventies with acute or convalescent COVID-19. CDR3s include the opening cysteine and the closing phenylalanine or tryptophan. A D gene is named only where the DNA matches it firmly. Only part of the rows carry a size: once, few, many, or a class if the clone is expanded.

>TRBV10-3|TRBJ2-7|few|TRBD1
TGTGCCATCAGTGAAATCTGGACAGGGGGCAGCAGTGGCTACGAGCAGTACTTC
CAISEIWTGGSSGYEQYF
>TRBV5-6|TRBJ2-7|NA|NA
TGTGCCAGCAGCCTCGGGGGAGGCAACTACGAGCAGTACTTC
CASSLGGGNYEQYF
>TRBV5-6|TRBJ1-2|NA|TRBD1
TGTGCCAGCAGCTTGGATCCCCGGGACAGAATTTATGGCTACACCTTC
CASSLDPRDRIYGYTF
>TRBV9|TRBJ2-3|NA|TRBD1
TGTGCCAGCAGCGTAGGGTGGGACAGGGGCACAGATACGCAGTATTTT
CASSVGWDRGTDTQYF
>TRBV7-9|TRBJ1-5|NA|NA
TGTGCCAGCAGCCCCGACAGTTTTCACCTCCAGCCCCAGCATTTT
CASSPDSFHLQPQHF
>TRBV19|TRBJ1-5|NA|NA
TGTGCCAGTAGTATCCAAGGACAGATAAATCAGCCCCAGCATTTT
CASSIQGQINQPQHF
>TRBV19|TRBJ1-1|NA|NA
TGTGCCAGTAGTATAGGGCCAGAGAACACTGAAGCTTTCTTT
CASSIGPENTEAFF
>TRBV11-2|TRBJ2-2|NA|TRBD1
TGTGCCAGCAGCCAGGACAGGGTGGACACCGGGGAGCTGTTTTTT
CASSQDRVDTGELFF
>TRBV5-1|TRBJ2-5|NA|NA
TGCGCCAGCAGCTTGGTAGATGAGACCCAGTACTTC
CASSLVDETQYF
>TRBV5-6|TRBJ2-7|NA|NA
TGTGCCAGCAGCTTGCTCGACACTTCCTACGAGCAGTACTTC
CASSLLDTSYEQYF
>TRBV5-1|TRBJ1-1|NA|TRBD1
TGCGCCAGCAGCATAAGCCCGGCAGGGGGCGAAACTGAAGCTTTCTTT
CASSISPAGGETEAFF
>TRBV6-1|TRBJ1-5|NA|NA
TGTGCCAGCAGTGAGGTAGGGGTTAGCAATCAGCCCCAGCATTTT
CASSEVGVSNQPQHF
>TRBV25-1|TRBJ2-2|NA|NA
TGTGCCAGCAGACCCGACAGAGACACCGGGGAGCTGTTTTTT
CASRPDRDTGELFF
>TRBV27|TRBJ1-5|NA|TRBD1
TGTGCCAGCAGTTCACGGTGGCGACAGGGGCCGAATCAGCCCCAGCATTTT
CASSSRWRQGPNQPQHF
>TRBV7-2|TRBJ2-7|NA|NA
TGTGCCAGCAGCTTACATTGGCGGAAGAACTACGAGCAGTACTTC
CASSLHWRKNYEQYF
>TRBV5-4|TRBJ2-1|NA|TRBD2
TGTGCCAGCAGCTTCGGACTAGCGGTGAACTACAATGAGCAGTTCTTC
CASSFGLAVNYNEQFF
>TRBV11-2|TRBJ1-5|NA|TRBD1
TGTGCCAGCAGCTTAGGAGGGGACAGGTACAATAAGCCCCAGCATTTT
CASSLGGDRYNKPQHF
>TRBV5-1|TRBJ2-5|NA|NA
TGCGCCAGCAGCTTGGCCGGATTTGGGTCAGGGGGGAAAGAGACCCAGTACTTC
CASSLAGFGSGGKETQYF
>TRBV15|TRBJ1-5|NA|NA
TGTGCCACCAGCAGAGATCCGGGGGGAAGCAATCAGCCCCAGCATTTT
CATSRDPGGSNQPQHF
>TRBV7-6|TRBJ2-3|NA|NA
TGTGCCAGCAGCGCACTTCCCCAGGGGAGCACAGATACGCAGTATTTT
CASSALPQGSTDTQYF
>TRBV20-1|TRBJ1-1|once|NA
TGCAGTTGGTTGGGCGACACTGAAGCTTTCTTT
CSWLGDTEAFF
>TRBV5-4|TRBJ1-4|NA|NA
TGTGCCAGCAGCTTGGGTACGAATAGCATTAATGAAAAACTGTTTTTT
CASSLGTNSINEKLFF
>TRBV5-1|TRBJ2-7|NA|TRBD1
TGCGCCAGCAGCTTGGACAGGGGGCCCTACGGTGAGCAGTACTTC
CASSLDRGPYGEQYF
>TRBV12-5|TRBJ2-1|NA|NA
TGTGCTAGTGGTCTCATTTTGCCCGGGACATCGTACAATGAGCAGTTCTTC
CASGLILPGTSYNEQFF
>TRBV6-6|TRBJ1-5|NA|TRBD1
TGTGCCAGCAGTTTCGGACAGGGAGGTCAGCCCCAGCATTTT
CASSFGQGGQPQHF
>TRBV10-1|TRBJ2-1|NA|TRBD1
TGCGCCAGCAGTGAATTCGGGACAGGGGTGGATGAGCAGTTCTTC
CASSEFGTGVDEQFF
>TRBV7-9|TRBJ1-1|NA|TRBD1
TGTGCCAGCAGCGAAACAGGGGGAGAAGCTTTCTTT
CASSETGGEAFF
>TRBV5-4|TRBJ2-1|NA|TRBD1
TGTGCCAGCAGCCACGGACAGGGTACTTACAATGAGCAGTTCTTC
CASSHGQGTYNEQFF
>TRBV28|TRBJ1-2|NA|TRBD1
TGTGCCAGCGATGGACAGGGGGCGCGGTATGGCTACACCTTC
CASDGQGARYGYTF
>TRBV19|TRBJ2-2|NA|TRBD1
TGTGCCAGTAGTCTACAGGGGAGCACCGGGGAGCTGTTTTTT
CASSLQGSTGELFF
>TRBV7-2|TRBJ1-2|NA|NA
TGTGCCAGCAGCTACTCGACAGGACCCTCGGGCTACACCTTC
CASSYSTGPSGYTF
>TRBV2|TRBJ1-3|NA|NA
TGTGCCAGCAGTGTATTTGACACCGTTACTGGAAACACCATATATTTT
CASSVFDTVTGNTIYF
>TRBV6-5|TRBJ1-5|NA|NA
TGTGCCAGCAGGGCGCAGGGGCACGGGAATCAGCCCCAGCATTTT
CASRAQGHGNQPQHF
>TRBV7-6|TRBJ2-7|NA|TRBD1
TGTGCCAGCAGCGGGGGACAGGGGCTTGGGTACGAGCAGTACTTC
CASSGGQGLGYEQYF
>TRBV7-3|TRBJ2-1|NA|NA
TGTGCCAGCAGCCTTGACAGAAATGAGCAGTTCTTC
CASSLDRNEQFF
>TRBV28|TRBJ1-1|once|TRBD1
TGTGCCAGCTTTGAGTCAGGGGGCCCTAGAGCTGAAGCTTTCTTT
CASFESGGPRAEAFF
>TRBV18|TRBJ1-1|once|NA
TGTGCCAGCTCACAATCCCAGGGGAACACTGAAGCTTTCTTT
CASSQSQGNTEAFF
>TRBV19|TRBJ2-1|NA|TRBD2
TGTGCCAGTAGTGCCGGGACTAGCGGGAGGGCCGAGAGCTCCTACAATGAGCAGTTCTTC
CASSAGTSGRAESSYNEQFF
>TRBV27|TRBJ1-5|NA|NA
TGTGCCAGCAGTTTTTTCGGTCAGCCCCAGCATTTT
CASSFFGQPQHF
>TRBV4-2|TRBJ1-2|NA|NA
TGTGCCAGCAGCGGGTCGGGGACTGCCTATGGCTACACCTTC
CASSGSGTAYGYTF
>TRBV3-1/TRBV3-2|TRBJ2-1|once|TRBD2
TGTGCCAGCAGCCAAGAAGCTAGCGGGGGGCGGAATGAGCAGTTCTTC
CASSQEASGGRNEQFF
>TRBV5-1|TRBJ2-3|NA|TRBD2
TGCGCCAGCAGCACGGGGCTAGCGGGAGACACAGATACGCAGTATTTT
CASSTGLAGDTDTQYF
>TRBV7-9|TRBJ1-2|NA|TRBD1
TGTGCCAGCAGCTTCACGGTACAGGGGGCTAACTATGGCTACACCTTC
CASSFTVQGANYGYTF
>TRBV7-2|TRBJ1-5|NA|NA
TGTGCCAGCAGCCCCAGAGACGGGAGTCAGCCCCAGCATTTT
CASSPRDGSQPQHF
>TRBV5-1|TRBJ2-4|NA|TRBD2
TGCGCCAGCAGCCCCCCCCTAGCGGAGAGGAACATTCAGTACTTC
CASSPPLAERNIQYF
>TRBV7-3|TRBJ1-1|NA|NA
TGTGCCAGCAGCTTGACAGGGAACACTGAAGCTTTCTTT
CASSLTGNTEAFF
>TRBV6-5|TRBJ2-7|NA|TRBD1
TGTGCCAGCAGACGTTGGGACAGGGGTGACTACGAGCAGTACTTC
CASRRWDRGDYEQYF
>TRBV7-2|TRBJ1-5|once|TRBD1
TGTGCCAGCAGCAAGAGGACAGGGAGGAGTCAGCCCCAGCATTTT
CASSKRTGRSQPQHF
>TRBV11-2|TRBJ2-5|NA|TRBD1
TGTGCCAGCAGCGTAACGCCGGGACAGGGGCGAGAGACCCAGTACTTC
CASSVTPGQGRETQYF
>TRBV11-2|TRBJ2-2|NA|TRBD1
TGTGCCAGCAGCCTACGGGACAGGGCGAACACCGGGGAGCTGTTTTTT
CASSLRDRANTGELFF
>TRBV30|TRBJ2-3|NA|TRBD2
TGTGCCTGGAAACGGGGGGACTCCACAGATACGCAGTATTTT
CAWKRGDSTDTQYF
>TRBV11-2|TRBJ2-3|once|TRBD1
TGTGCCAGCAGCTCACAGGGGGCGGAATGGGATACGCAGTATTTT
CASSSQGAEWDTQYF
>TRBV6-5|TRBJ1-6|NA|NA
TGTGCCAGCAGTCTCAGGGCATCAATTAATTCACCCCTCCACTTT
CASSLRASINSPLHF
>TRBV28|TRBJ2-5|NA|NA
TGTGCCAGCAGTTTAGCGTCGCAGGGGGAGACCCAGTACTTC
CASSLASQGETQYF
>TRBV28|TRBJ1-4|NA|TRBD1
TGTGCCAGCAAGAGACAGGGGTGGGGTGGTGAAAAACTGTTTTTT
CASKRQGWGGEKLFF
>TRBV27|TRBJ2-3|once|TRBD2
TGTGCCAGCAGTTTACGTCCTAGCGGGAAGTTCACAGATACGCAGTATTTT
CASSLRPSGKFTDTQYF